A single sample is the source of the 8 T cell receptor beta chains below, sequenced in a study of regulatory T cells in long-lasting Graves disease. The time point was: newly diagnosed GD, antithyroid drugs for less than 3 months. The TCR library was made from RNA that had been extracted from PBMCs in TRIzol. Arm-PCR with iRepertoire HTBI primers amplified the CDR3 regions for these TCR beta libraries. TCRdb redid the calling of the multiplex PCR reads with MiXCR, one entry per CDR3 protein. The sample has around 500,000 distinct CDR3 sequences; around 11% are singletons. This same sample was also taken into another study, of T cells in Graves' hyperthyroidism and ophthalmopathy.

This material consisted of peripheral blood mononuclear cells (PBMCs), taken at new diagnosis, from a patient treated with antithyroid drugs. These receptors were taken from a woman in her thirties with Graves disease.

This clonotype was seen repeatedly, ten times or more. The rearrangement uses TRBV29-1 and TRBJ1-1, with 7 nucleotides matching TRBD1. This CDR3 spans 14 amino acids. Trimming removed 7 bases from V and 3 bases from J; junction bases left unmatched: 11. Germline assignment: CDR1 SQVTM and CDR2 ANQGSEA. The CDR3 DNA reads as TGCAGCGCCAGGAAGGGGGCTTCTTACACTGAAGCTTTCTTT. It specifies CSARKGASYTEAFF.

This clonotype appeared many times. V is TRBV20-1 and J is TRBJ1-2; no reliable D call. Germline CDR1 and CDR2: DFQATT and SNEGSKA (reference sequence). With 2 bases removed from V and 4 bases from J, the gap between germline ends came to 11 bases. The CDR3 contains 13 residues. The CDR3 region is CSARQESPYGYTF. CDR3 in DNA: TGCAGTGCTAGACAGGAATCACCCTATGGCTACACCTTC.

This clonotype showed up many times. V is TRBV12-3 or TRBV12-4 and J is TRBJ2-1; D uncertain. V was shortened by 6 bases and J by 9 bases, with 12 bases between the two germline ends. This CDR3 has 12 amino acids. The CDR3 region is CASRSPSLEQFF. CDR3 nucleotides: TGTGCCAGCAGATCACCCAGTCTTGAGCAGTTCTTC.

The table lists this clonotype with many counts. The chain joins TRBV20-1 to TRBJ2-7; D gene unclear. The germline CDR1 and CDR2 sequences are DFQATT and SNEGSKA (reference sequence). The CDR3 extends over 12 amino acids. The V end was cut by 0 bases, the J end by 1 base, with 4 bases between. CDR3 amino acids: CSAREGSYEQYF. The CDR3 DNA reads TGCAGTGCTAGAGAGGGGTCCTACGAGCAGTACTTC.

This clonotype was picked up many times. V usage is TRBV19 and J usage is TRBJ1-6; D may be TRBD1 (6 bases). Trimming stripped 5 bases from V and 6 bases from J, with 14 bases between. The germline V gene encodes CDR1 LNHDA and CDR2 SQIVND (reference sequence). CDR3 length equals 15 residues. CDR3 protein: CASSVDSIGNSPLHF. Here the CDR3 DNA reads TGTGCCAGTAGTGTGGACAGTATCGGTAATTCACCCCTCCACTTT. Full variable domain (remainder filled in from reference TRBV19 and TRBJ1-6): DGGITQSPKYLFRKEGQNVTLSCEQNLNHDAMYWYRQDPGQGLRLIYYSQIVNDFQKGDIAEGYSVSREKKESFPLTVTSAQKNPTAFYLCASSVDSIGNSPLHFGNGTRLTVT.

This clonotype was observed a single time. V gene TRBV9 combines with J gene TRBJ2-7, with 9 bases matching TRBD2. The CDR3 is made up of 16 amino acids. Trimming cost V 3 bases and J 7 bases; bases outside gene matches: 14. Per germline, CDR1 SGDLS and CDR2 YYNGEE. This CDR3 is CASSAGTSSSYNEQYF. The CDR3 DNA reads TGTGCCAGCAGCGCCGGGACTAGCAGTTCCTACAATGAGCAGTACTTC.

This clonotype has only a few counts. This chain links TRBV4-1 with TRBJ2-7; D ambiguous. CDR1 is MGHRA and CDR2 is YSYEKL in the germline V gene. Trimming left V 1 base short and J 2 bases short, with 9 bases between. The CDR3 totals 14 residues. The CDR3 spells CASSQGRWTYEQYF. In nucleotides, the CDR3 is TGCGCCAGCAGCCAAGGGCGCTGGACCTACGAGCAGTACTTC.

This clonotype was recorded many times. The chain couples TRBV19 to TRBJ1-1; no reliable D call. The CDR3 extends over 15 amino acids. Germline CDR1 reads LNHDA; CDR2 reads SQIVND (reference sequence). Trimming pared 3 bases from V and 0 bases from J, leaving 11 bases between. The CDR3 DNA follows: TGTGCCAGTAGTATTCTTCTGGGGATGAACACTGAAGCTTTCTTT. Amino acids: CASSILLGMNTEAFF. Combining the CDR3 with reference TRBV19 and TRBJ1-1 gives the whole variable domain DGGITQSPKYLFRKEGQNVTLSCEQNLNHDAMYWYRQDPGQGLRLIYYSQIVNDFQKGDIAEGYSVSREKKESFPLTVTSAQKNPTAFYLCASSILLGMNTEAFFGQGTRLTVV.